This entry concerns a single T cell receptor beta chain. What it recognizes is unknown. Amplification of TCR alpha and beta CDR3 regions from RNA used iRepertoire nested multiplex PCR. TCRdb ran MiXCR on the multiplex PCR reads and lists one entry per CDR3 protein. The data hold about 190,000 distinct CDR3 sequences, with over 30% observed a single time. The data were taken from a study of glioma-infiltrating T cells. Study-level findings and limits: Non-neoplastic patients had below-expected tissue-blood divergence, while all gliomas exceeded expectation. Tissue and blood shared very few CDR3 sequences.

V lost 11 bases, J lost 2 bases, and 15 bases lay in between. Germline V gives CDR1 MNHEY, CDR2 SVGAGI. The CDR3 contains 13 residues. This clonotype originated in a human donor with low-grade glioma or glioblastoma, undergoing nonglioma brain surgery, or in good health (not recorded which). The sequencing input was glioma tissue, nonneoplastic brain tissue, or PBMCs (not recorded which). This rearrangement joins TRBV6-5 to TRBJ1-1; possibly TRBD1 for D (5 bases). Here the CDR3 reads CASSSRGNTEAFF. The CDR3 region has the DNA TGTGCCTCCAGTAGTAGGGGAAACACTGAAGCTTTCTTT.